The sequence of this TCR beta chain was determined in a study of blood T cell repertoires in COVID-19. As for the study in general: COVID-19 samples from acute and convalescent phases originated in the United States, Italy and Spain. PBMCs, B-cell-depleted T cells, or T cells were the source of the cDNA or gDNA that made up the material.

CDR3 size: 13 residues. Trimming at V came to 5 bases and at J to 7 bases, leaving 4 bases not matched to a gene. Germline V lookup: CDR1 MNHNY, CDR2 SVGAGI (reference sequence). Per the original data handling: How many nucleated cells were present was estimated from reference gene primer amplification. Measured with immunoSEQ multiplex PCR; TCRdb has only the in-frame clones, and not every one. The DNA gave D and trimming, while V, J and clone size come from that table. The table records tens of thousands of clones, around 72% of them present only once. The sample was peripheral blood. The TCR was taken from a woman of 80 years or more with acute or convalescent COVID-19. This chain links TRBV6-6 with TRBJ1-4; TRBD1 matches at 7 bases. The CDR3 coding sequence is TGTGCCAGCAGTGCCCGGGACAGTGAAAAACTGTTTTTT. This translates into CASSARDSEKLFF.